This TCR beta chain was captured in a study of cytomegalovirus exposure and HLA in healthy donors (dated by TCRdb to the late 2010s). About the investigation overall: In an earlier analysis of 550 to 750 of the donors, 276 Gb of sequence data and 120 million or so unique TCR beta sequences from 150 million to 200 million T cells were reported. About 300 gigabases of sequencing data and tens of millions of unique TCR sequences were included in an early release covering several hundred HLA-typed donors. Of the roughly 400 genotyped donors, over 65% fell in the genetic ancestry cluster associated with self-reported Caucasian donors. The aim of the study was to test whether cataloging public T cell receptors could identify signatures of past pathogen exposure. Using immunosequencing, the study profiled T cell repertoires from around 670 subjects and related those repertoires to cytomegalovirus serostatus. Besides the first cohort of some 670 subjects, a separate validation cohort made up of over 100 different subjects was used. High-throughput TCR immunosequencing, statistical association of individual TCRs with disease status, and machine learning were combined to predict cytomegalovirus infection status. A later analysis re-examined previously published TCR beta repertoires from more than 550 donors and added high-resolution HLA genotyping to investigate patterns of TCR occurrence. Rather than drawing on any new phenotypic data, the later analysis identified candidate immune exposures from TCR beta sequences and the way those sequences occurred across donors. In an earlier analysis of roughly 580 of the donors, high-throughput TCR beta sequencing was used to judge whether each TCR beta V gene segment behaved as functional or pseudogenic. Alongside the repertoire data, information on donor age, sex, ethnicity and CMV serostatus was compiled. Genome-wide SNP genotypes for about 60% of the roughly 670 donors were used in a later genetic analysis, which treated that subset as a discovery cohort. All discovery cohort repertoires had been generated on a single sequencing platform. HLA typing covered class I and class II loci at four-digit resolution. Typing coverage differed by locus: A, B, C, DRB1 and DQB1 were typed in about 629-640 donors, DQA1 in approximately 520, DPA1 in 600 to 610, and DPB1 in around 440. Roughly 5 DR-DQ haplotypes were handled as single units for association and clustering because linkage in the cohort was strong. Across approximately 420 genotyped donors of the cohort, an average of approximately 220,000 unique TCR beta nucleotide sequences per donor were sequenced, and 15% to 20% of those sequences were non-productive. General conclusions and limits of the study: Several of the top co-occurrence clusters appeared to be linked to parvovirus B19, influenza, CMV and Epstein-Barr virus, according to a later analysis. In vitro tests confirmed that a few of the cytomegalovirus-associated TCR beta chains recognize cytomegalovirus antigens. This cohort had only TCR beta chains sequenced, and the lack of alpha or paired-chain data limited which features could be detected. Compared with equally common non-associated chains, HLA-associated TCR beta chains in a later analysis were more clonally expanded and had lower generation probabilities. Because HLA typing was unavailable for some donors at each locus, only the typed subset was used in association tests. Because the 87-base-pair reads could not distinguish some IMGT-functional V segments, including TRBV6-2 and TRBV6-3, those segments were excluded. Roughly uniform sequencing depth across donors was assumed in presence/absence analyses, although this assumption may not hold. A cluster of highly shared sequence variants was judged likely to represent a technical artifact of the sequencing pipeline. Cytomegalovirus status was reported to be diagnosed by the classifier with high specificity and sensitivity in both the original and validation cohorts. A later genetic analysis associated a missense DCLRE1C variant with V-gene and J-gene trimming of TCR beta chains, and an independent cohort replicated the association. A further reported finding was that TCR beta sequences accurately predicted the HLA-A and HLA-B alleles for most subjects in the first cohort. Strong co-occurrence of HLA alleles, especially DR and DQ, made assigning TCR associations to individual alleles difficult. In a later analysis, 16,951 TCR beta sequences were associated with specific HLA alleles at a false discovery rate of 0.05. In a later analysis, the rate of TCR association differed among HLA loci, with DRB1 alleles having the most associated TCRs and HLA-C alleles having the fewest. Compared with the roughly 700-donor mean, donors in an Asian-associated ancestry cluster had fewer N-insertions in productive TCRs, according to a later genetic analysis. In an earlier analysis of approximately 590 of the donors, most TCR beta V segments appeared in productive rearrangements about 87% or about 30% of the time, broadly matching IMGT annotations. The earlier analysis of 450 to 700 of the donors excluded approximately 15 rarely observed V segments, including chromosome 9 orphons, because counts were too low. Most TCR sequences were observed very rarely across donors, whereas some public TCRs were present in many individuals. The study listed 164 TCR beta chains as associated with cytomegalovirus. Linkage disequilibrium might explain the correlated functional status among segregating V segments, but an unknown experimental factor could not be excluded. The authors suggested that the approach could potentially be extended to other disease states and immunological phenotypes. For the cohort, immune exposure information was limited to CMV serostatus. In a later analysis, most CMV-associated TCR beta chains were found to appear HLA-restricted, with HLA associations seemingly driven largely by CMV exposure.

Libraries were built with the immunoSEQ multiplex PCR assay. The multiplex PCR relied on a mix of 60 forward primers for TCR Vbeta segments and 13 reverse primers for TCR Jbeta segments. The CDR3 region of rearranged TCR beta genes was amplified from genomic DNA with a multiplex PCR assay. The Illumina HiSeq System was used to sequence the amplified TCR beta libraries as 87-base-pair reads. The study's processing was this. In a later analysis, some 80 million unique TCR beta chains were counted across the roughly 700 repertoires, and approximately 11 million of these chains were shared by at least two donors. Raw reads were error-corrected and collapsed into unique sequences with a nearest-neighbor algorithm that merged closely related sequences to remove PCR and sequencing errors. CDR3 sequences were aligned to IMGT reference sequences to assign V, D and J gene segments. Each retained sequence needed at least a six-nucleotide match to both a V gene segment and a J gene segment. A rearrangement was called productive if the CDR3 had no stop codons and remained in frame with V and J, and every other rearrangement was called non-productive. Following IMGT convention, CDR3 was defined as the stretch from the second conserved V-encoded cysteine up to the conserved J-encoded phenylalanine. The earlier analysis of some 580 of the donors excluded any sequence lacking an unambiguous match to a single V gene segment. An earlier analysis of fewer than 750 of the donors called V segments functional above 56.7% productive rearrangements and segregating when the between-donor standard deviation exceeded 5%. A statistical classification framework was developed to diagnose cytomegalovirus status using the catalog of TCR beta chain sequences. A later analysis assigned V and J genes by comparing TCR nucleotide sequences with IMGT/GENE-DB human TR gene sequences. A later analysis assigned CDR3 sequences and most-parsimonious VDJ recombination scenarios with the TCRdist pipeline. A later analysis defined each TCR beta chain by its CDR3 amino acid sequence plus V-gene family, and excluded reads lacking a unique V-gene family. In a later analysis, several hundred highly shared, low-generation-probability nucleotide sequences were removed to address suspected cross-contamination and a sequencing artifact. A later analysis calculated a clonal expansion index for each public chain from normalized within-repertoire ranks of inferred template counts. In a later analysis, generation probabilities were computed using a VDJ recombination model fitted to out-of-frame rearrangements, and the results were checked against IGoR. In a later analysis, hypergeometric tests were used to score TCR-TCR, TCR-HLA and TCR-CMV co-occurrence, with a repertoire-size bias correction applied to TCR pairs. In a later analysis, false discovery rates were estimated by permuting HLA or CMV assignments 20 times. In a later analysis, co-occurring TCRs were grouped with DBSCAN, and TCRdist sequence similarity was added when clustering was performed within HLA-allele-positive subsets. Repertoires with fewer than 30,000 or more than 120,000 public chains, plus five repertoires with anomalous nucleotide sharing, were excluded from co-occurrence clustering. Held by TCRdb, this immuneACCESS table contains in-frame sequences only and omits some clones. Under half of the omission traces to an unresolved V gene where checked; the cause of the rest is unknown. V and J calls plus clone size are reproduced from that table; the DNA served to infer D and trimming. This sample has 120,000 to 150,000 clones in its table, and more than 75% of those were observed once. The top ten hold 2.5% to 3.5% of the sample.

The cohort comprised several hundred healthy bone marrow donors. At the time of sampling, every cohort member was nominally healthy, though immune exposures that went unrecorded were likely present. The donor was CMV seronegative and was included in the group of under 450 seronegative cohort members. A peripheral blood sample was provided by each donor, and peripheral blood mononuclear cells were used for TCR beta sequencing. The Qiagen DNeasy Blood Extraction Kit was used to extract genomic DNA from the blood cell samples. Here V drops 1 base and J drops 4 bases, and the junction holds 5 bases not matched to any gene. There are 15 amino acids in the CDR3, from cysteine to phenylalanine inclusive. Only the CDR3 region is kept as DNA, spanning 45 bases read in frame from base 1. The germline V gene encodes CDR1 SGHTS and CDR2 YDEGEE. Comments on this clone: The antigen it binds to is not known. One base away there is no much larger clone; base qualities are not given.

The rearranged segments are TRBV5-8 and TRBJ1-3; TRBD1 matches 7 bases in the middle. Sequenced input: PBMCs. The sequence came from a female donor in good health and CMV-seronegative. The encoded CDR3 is CASSLTDRRGNTIYF. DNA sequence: TGTGCCAGCAGCTTGACGGACAGGAGGGGAAACACCATATATTTT.